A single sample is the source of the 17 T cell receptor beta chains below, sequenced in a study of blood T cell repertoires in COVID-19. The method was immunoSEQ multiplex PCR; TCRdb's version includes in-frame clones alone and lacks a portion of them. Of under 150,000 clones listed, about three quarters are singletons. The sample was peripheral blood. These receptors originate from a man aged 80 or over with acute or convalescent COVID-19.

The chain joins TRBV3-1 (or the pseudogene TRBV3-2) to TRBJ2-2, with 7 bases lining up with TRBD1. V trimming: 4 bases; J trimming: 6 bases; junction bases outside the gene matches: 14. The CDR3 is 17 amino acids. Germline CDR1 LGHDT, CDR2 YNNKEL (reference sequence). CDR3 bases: TGTGCCAGCAGCCTCCGACAGACAGGGTATCTTCCCGGGGAGCTGTTTTTT. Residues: CASSLRQTGYLPGELFF.

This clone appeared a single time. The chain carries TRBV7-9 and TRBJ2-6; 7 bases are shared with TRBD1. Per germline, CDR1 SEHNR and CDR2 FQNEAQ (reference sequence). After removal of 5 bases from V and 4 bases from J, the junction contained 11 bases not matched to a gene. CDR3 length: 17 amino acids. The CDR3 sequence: CASSPDRVRRGANVLTF. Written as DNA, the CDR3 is TGTGCCAGCAGCCCCGACAGGGTGAGAAGGGGGGCCAACGTCCTGACTTTC.

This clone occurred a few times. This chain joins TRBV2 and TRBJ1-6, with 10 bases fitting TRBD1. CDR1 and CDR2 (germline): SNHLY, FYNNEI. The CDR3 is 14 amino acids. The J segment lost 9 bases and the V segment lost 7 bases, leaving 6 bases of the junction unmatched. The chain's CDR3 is CASNSGTGVSPLHF. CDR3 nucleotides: TGTGCCAGCAATTCCGGGACAGGGGTTTCACCCCTCCACTTT.

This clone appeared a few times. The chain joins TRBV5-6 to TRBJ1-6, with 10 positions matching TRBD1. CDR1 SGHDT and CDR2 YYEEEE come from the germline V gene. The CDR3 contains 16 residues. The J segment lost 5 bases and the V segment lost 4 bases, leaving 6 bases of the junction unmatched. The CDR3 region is CASSRDRGANNSPLHF. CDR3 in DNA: TGTGCCAGCAGCCGGGACAGGGGAGCCAATAATTCACCCCTCCACTTT.

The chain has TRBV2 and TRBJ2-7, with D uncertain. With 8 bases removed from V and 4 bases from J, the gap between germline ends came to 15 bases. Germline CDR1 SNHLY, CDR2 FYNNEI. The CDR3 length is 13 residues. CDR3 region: CASREVHTYEQYF. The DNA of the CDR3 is TGTGCCAGCCGAGAAGTACATACATACGAGCAGTACTTC.

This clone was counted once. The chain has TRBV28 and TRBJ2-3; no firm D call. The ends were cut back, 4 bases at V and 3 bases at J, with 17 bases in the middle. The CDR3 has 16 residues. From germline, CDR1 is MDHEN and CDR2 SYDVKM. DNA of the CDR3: TGTGCCAGCAGTTCCCACGAGGCCCGTTCGACAGATACGCAGTATTTT. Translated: CASSSHEARSTDTQYF.

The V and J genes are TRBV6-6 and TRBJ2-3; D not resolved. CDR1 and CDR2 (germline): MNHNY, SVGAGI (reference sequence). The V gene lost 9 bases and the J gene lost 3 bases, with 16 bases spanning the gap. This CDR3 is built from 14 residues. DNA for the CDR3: TGTGCCAGTGAAATGCCAGGTGGGACAGATACGCAGTATTTT. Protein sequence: CASEMPGGTDTQYF.

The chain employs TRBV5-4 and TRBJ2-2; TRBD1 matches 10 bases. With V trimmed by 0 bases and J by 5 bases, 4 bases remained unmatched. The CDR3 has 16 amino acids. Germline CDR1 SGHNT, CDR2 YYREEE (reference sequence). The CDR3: CASSLGQGAGTGELFF. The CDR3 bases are TGTGCCAGCAGCTTGGGACAGGGGGCGGGTACCGGGGAGCTGTTTTTT.

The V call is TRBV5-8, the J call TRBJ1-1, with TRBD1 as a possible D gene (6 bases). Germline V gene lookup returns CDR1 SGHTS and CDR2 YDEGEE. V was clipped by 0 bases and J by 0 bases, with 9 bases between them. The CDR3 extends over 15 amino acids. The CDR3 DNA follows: TGTGCCAGCAGCTTGGACGGGACAATGAACACTGAAGCTTTCTTT. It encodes CASSLDGTMNTEAFF. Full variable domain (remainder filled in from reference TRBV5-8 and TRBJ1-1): EAGVTQSPTHLIKTRGQQATLRCSPISGHTSVYWYQQALGLGLQFLLWYDEGEERNRGNFPPRFSGRQFPNYSSELNVNALELEDSALYLCASSLDGTMNTEAFFGQGTRLTVV.

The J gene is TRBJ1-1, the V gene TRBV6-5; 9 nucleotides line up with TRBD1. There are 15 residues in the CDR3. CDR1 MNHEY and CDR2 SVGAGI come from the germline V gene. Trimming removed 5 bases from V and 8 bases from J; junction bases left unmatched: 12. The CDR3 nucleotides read TGTGCCAGCAGTCGCCTCGGGGACAGGGTCGAGGAAGCTTTCTTT. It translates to CASSRLGDRVEEAFF.

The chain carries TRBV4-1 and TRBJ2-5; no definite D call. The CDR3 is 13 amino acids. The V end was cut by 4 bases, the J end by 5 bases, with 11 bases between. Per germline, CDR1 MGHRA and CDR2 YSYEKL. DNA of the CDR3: TGCGCCAGCAGCCTACTTCTACTTGAGACCCAGTACTTC. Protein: CASSLLLLETQYF.

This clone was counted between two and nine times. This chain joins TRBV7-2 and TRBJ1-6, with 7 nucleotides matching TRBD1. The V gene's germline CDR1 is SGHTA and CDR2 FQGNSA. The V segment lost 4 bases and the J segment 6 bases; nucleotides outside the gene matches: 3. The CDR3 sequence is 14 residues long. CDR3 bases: TGTGCCAGCAGCTCCGGGACAGTTAATTCACCCCTCCACTTT. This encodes CASSSGTVNSPLHF.

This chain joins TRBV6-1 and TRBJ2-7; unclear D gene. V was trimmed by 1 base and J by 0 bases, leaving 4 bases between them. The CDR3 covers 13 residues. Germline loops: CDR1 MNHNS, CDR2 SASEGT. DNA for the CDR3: TGTGCCAGCAGTGAAGTCTACTCCTACGAGCAGTACTTC. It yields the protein CASSEVYSYEQYF.

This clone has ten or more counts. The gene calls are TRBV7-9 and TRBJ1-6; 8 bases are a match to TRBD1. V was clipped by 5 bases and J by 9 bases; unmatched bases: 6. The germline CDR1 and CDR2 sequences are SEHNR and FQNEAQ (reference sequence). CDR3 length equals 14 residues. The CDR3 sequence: CASSPQGARSPLHF. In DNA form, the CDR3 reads TGTGCCAGCAGCCCCCAGGGGGCTCGTTCACCCCTCCACTTT.

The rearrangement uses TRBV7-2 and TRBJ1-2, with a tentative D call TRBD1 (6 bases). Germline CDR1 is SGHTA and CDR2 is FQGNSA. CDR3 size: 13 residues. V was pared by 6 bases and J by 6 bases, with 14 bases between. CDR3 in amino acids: CASSLSRGDGYTF. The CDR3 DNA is TGTGCCAGCAGTTTAAGCAGGGGAGATGGCTACACCTTC.

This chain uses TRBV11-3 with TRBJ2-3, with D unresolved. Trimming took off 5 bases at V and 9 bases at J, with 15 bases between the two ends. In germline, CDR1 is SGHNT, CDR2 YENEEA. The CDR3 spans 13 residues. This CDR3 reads CASSQSNQITQYF. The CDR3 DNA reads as TGTGCCAGCAGCCAATCAAACCAGATAACGCAGTATTTT.

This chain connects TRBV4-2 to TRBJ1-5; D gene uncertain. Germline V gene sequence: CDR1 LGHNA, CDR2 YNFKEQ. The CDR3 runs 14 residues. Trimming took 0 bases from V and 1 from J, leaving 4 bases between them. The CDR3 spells CASSQDLSNQPQHF. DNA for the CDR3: TGTGCCAGCAGCCAAGATCTAAGCAATCAGCCCCAGCATTTT.